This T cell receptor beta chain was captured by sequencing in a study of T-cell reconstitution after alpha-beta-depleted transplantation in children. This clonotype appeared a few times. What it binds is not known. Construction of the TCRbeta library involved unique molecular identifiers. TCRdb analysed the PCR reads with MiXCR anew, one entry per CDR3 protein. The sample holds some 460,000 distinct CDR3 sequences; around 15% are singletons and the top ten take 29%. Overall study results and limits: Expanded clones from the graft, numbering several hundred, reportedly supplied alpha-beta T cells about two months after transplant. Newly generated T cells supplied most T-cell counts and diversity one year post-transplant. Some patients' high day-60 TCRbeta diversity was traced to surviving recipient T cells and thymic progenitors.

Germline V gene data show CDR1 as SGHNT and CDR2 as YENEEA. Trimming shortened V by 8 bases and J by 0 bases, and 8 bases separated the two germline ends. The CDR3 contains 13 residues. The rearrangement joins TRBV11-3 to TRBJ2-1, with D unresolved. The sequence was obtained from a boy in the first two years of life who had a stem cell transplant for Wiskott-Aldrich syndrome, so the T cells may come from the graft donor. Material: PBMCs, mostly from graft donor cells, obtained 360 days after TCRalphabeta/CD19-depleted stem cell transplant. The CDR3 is CASGDSSYNEQFF. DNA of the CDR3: TGTGCCAGCGGGGATAGCTCCTACAATGAGCAGTTCTTC.